The T cell receptor (beta chain) described here comes from a study of shared clonotypes between healthy human individuals. The V gene's germline CDR1 is SQVTM and CDR2 ANQGSEA. Deletions cut 7 bases from V and 2 bases from J, with 12 bases between. This CDR3 has 13 amino acids. This clone is a singleton in its sample. Authors' analysis steps: Filtering of immunoSEQ junctional sequences could not match full-length read filtering. Some clones are missing from TCRdb's copy, which holds only in-frame ones; the method was immunoSEQ multiplex PCR. V, J and clone size derive from that table, while D and trimming were established from the DNA sequence. The sample lists some 1,600,000 clones; approximately 98% were seen once.

Input material: naive CD4+ T cells sorted from blood. The subset is: CD45RA+ positively selected. This clonotype originated in a man aged 30-40 years in good health. The chain uses TRBV29-1 and TRBJ1-5, with TRBD1 as a possible D gene (5 bases). The CDR3 protein is CSAGGVGNQPQHF. The DNA for the CDR3 is TGCAGCGCCGGGGGGGTCGGCAATCAGCCCCAGCATTTT.